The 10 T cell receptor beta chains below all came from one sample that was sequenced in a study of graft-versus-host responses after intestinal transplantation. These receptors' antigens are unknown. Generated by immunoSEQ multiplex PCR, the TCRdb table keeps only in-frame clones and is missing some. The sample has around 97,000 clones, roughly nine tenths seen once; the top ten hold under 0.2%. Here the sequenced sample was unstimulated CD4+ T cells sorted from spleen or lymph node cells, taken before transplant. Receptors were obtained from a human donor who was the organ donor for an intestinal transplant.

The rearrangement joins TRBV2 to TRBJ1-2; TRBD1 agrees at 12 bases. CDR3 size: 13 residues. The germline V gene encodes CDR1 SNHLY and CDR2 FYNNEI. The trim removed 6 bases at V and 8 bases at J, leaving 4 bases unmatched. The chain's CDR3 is CASSRDRGLGYTF. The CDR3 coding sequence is TGTGCCAGCAGCCGGGACAGGGGGCTCGGCTACACCTTC.

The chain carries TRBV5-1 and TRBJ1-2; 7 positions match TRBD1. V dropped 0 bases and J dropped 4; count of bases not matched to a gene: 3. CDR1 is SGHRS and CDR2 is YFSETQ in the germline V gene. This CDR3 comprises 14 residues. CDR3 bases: TGCGCCAGCAGCTTGGGTACAGGGGTCTATGGCTACACCTTC. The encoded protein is CASSLGTGVYGYTF.

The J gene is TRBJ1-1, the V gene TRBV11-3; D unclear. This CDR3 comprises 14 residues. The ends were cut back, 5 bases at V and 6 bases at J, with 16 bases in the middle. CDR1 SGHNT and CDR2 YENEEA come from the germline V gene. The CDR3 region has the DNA TGTGCCAGCAGCCCGGGCGGGTCCTGGTCTGAAGCTTTCTTT. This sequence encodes CASSPGGSWSEAFF.

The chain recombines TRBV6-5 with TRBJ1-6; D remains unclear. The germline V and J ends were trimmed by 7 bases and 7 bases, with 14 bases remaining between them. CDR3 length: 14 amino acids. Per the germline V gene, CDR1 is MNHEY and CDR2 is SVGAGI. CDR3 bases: TGTGCCAGCAAAGGATCGGGGTACAATTCACCCCTCCACTTT. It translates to CASKGSGYNSPLHF.

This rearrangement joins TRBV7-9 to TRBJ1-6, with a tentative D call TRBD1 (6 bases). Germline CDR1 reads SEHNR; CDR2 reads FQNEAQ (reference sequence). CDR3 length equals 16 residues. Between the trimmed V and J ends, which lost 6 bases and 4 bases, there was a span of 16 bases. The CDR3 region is CASRNDRLGYNSPLHF. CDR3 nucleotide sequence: TGTGCCAGCAGAAACGACAGGTTGGGGTATAATTCACCCCTCCACTTT.

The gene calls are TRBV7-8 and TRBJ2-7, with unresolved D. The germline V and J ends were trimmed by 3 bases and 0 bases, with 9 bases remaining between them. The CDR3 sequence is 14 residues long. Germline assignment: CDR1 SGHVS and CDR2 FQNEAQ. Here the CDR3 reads CASSFFPGSYEQYF. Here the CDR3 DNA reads TGTGCCAGCAGCTTTTTTCCAGGCTCCTACGAGCAGTACTTC.

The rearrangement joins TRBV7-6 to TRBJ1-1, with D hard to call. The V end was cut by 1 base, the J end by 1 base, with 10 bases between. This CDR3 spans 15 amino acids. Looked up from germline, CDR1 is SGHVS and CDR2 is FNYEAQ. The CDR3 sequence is CASSLGTAGNTEAFF. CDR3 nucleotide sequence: TGTGCCAGCAGCTTAGGTACGGCAGGGAACACTGAAGCTTTCTTT.

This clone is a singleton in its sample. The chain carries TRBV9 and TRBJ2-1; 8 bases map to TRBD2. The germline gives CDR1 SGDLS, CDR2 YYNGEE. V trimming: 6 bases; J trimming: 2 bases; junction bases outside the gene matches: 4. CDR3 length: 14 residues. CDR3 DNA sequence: TGTGCCAGCACCGGGGGGGATACCTACAATGAGCAGTTCTTC. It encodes CASTGGDTYNEQFF.

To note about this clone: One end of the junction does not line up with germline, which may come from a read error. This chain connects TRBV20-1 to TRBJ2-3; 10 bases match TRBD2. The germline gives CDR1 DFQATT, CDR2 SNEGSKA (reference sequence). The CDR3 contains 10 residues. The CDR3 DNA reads TGCAGTGCTCCCACTAGCGGGGCGTATTTC. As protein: CSAPTSGAYF.

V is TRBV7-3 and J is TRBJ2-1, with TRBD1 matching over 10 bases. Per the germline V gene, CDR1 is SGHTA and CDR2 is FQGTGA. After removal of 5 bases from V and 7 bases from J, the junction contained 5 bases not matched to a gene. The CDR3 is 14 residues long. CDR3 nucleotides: TGTGCCAGCAGCAACAAGGACAGGGGGAATGAGCAGTTCTTC. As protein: CASSNKDRGNEQFF. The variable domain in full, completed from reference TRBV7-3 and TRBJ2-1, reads GAGVSQTPSNKVTEKGKYVELRCDPISGHTALYWYRQSLGQGPEFLIYFQGTGAADDSGLPNDRFFAVRPEGSVSTLKIQRTERGDSAVYLCASSNKDRGNEQFFGPGTRLTVL.